This entry lists 16 T cell receptor beta chains sequenced from one sample in a study of follicular helper T cells after annual influenza vaccination. Assay: immunoSEQ multiplex PCR; the TCRdb copy retains only in-frame clones and omits some. The sample contains around 10,000 clones, 81% of which appear only once. Time point defined: 2014-2015 season, pre-vaccination. The source was CXCR5- memory CD4+ T cells sorted from blood, collected on the day of influenza vaccination. Receptor source: an adult who received the influenza vaccine.

V usage is TRBV7-6 and J usage is TRBJ1-2; no definite D call. This CDR3 spans 17 amino acids. Germline lookup yields CDR1 SGHVS and CDR2 FNYEAQ. Trimming took 5 bases from V and 4 from J, leaving 23 bases between them. The CDR3 nucleotides read TGTGCCAGCAGCATAGGGCGTAAATCTCGAAAGACCTATGGCTACACCTTC. The encoded protein is CASSIGRKSRKTYGYTF. The variable domain in full, completed from reference TRBV7-6 and TRBJ1-2, reads GAGVSQSPRYKVTKRGQDVALRCDPISGHVSLYWYRQALGQGPEFLTYFNYEAQQDKSGLPNDRFSAERPEGSISTLTIQRTEQRDSAMYRCASSIGRKSRKTYGYTFGSGTRLTVV.

V usage is TRBV28 and J usage is TRBJ2-7, with D perhaps TRBD2 (5 bases). Looked up from germline, CDR1 is MDHEN and CDR2 is SYDVKM. Trimming took off 2 bases at V and 2 bases at J, with 7 bases between the two ends. The CDR3 extends over 13 amino acids. CDR3 in DNA: TGTGCCAGCAGTTTACCCGGGGCCTACGAGCAGTACTTC. Amino acids: CASSLPGAYEQYF.

The rearrangement uses TRBV7-2 and TRBJ2-3; D may be TRBD2 (6 bases). CDR1 SGHTA and CDR2 FQGNSA come from the germline V gene. CDR3 size: 17 residues. Trimming stripped 3 bases from V and 1 base from J, with 17 bases between. The CDR3 bases are TGTGCCAGCAGCTTCGGGGGACGGGTGGATGGCACAGATACGCAGTATTTT. This encodes CASSFGGRVDGTDTQYF.

The chain employs TRBV18 and TRBJ1-1; possible D gene TRBD1, 5 bases. Trimming took 0 bases from V and 5 from J, leaving 10 bases between them. There are 14 residues in the CDR3. Germline V gene sequence: CDR1 KGHSH, CDR2 LQKENI. This chain's CDR3 is CASSPPEGRTEAFF. CDR3 sequence (DNA): TGTGCCAGCTCACCACCGGAGGGGCGTACTGAAGCTTTCTTT.

Within the sample, this clone is medium-sized. The chain links TRBV14 to TRBJ2-1; D remains unclear. The V end lost 0 bases, the J end lost 4 bases, and 7 bases lay between the germline ends. Germline V gene data show CDR1 as SGHDN and CDR2 as FVKESK. The CDR3 contains 14 residues. The CDR3 protein is CASSQDQVYNEQFF. The CDR3 DNA reads TGTGCCAGCAGCCAAGATCAAGTATACAATGAGCAGTTCTTC.

The chain uses TRBV30 and TRBJ2-3, with D possibly matching TRBD2 (6 bases). The CDR3 spans 14 residues. CDR1 and CDR2 (germline): GTSNPN, SVGIG (reference sequence). Written as DNA, the CDR3 is TGTGCTCTGAGAAAAGGCGGGGGCACAGATACGCAGTATTTT. Residues: CALRKGGGTDTQYF.

This sequence joins TRBV7-2 and TRBJ2-3; unclear D gene. Germline lookup yields CDR1 SGHTA and CDR2 FQGNSA. The germline V and J ends were trimmed by 1 base and 3 bases, with 11 bases remaining between them. The CDR3 sequence is 15 residues long. Here the CDR3 DNA reads TGTGCCAGCAGCTTAGAAGGCTTACGAACAGATACGCAGTATTTT. The encoded protein is CASSLEGLRTDTQYF.

This chain joins TRBV2 and TRBJ2-1, with D tentatively TRBD1 (5 bases). Germline V gene data show CDR1 as SNHLY and CDR2 as FYNNEI. The ends were cut back, 4 bases at V and 7 bases at J, with 8 bases in the middle. This CDR3 region has 12 residues. Here the CDR3 reads CASSGQGNEQFF. DNA of the CDR3: TGTGCCAGCAGTGGTCAGGGAAATGAGCAGTTCTTC.

This clone was seen a single time. V usage is TRBV6-5 and J usage is TRBJ2-7, with TRBD2 identical over 7 bases. Germline V gene lookup returns CDR1 MNHEY and CDR2 SVGAGI. The CDR3 totals 14 residues. V dropped 9 bases and J dropped 4; count of bases not matched to a gene: 12. The CDR3: CASKTSDVRYEQYF. CDR3 bases: TGTGCCAGTAAAACTAGCGACGTTCGGTACGAGCAGTACTTC.

The chain uses TRBV27 and TRBJ2-5; no reliable D call. The CDR3 runs 12 residues. The ends were cut back, 8 bases at V and 7 bases at J, with 14 bases in the middle. The germline V gene encodes CDR1 MNHEY and CDR2 SMNVEV (reference sequence). CDR3: CASGPQTRTQYF. DNA of the CDR3: TGTGCCAGCGGACCCCAAACGAGGACCCAGTACTTC.

The rearrangement links TRBV2 to TRBJ2-2, with 7 bases aligning to TRBD2. The CDR3 totals 15 residues. J was trimmed by 4 bases and V by 5 bases; bases with no gene match: 7. CDR1 is SNHLY and CDR2 is FYNNEI in the germline V gene. The CDR3 spells CASSPTSSVTGELFF. As DNA, the CDR3 is TGTGCCAGCAGTCCGACTAGCTCGGTCACCGGGGAGCTGTTTTTT. Looking up the rest from reference TRBV2 and TRBJ2-2 gives the full variable domain: EPEVTQTPSHQVTQMGQEVILRCVPISNHLYFYWYRQILGQKVEFLVSFYNNEISEKSEIFDDQFSVERPDGSNFTLKIRSTKLEDSAMYFCASSPTSSVTGELFFGEGSRLTVL.

V usage is TRBV19 and J usage is TRBJ2-2, with unresolved D. The CDR3 extends over 14 amino acids. The V gene lost 6 bases and the J gene lost 2 bases, with 10 bases spanning the gap. Germline CDR1 LNHDA, CDR2 SQIVND (reference sequence). This CDR3 reads CASRLQSNTGELFF. The CDR3 region has the DNA TGTGCCAGTAGGTTACAGTCTAACACCGGGGAGCTGTTTTTT.

The rearrangement links TRBV11-2 to TRBJ2-7; D gene unclear. CDR1 and CDR2 (germline): SGHAT, FQNNGV. The V end lost 8 bases, the J end lost 5 bases, and 13 bases lay between the germline ends. This CDR3 comprises 12 residues. The CDR3 region has the DNA TGTGCCAGCGGAACCACGTCGAACGAGCAGTACTTC. Translating gives CASGTTSNEQYF.

The chain recombines TRBV5-1 with TRBJ1-1; no reliable D call. This CDR3 contains 13 residues. V dropped 3 bases and J dropped 1 base, with 7 bases sitting between them. Germline-derived CDR1 and CDR2 are SGHRS and YFSETQ. Here the CDR3 DNA reads TGCGCCAGCAGCTCCGATGAGAACACTGAAGCTTTCTTT. It codes for CASSSDENTEAFF.

The J gene is TRBJ2-7, the V gene TRBV6-1; maybe TRBD1 (6 bases). V was shortened by 2 bases and J by 2 bases, with 13 bases between the two germline ends. The germline V gene encodes CDR1 MNHNS and CDR2 SASEGT. This CDR3 has 15 amino acids. This CDR3 reads CASSESTGPPYEQYF. The CDR3 DNA reads TGTGCCAGCAGTGAATCCACAGGGCCCCCCTACGAGCAGTACTTC.

The chain recombines TRBV30 with TRBJ2-3, with 8 bases that match TRBD1. CDR1 and CDR2 from the germline V gene are GTSNPN and SVGIG (reference sequence). The CDR3 loop spans 15 amino acids. V dropped 2 bases and J dropped 1; count of bases not matched to a gene: 5. The CDR3, as DNA: TGTGCCTGGAGTTATCCGGGACAGGGCACAGATACGCAGTATTTT. The encoded protein is CAWSYPGQGTDTQYF.